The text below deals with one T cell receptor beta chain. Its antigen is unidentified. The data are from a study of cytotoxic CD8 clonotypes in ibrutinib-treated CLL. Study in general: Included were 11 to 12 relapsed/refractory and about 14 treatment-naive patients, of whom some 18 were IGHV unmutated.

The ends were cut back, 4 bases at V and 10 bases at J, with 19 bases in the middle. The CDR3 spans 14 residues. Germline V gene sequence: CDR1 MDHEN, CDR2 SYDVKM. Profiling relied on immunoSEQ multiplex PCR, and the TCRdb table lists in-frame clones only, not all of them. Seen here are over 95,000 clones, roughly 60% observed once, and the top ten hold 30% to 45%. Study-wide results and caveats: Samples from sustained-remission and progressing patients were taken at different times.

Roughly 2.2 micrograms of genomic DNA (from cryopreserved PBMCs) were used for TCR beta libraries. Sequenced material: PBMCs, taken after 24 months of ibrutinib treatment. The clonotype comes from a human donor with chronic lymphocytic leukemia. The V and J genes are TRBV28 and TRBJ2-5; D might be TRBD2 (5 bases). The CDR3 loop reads CASSYAETPRGQYF. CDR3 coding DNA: TGTGCCAGCAGTTACGCGGAGACACCTCGGGGCCAGTACTTC.